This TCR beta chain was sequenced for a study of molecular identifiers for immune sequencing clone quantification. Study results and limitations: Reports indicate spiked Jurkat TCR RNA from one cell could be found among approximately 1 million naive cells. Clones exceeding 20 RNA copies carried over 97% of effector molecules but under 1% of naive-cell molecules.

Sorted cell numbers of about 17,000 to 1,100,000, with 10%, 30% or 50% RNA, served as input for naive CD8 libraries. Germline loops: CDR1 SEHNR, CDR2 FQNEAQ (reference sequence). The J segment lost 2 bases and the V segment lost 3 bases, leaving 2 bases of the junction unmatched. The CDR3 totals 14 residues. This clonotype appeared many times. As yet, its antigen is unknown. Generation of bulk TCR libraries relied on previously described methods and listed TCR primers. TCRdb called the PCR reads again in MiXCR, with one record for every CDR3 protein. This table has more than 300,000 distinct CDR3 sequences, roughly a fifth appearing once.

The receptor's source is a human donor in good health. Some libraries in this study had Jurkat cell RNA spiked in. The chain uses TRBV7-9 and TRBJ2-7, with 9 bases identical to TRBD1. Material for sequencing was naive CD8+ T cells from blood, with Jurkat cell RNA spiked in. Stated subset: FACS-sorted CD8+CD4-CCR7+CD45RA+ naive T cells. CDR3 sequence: CASSLTGGTYEQYF. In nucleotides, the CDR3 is TGTGCCAGCAGCTTGACAGGGGGTACCTACGAGCAGTACTTC.